The 27 T cell receptor beta chains presented below share a single source sample, sequenced in a study of T cells after yellow fever vaccination. From the 5' RACE reads, TCRdb called clonotypes with MiXCR, one entry per CDR3 protein. The sample carries tens of thousands of distinct CDR3 sequences, 7.5% to 8% recorded once. The source material was CD8+ T cells sorted from PBMCs, sampled on the day of the yellow fever booster vaccination. The receptors originated from a man aged 25-40 years who received the YFV17D yellow fever vaccine.

This clonotype showed up just a few times. The chain employs TRBV2 and TRBJ1-2; tentatively, D is TRBD1 (5 bases). Trimming removed 7 bases at V and 9 bases at J, with 24 bases between. Per the germline V gene, CDR1 is SNHLY and CDR2 is FYNNEI. The CDR3 is made up of 15 amino acids. The CDR3 region has the DNA TGTGCCAGCAAACTCGCCGACGGGGGGACGGGGAGCTACACCTTC. This encodes CASKLADGGTGSYTF.

The table lists this clonotype with a few counts. The V gene is TRBV27, the J gene TRBJ2-3; D gene unclear. CDR1 is MNHEY, CDR2 SMNVEV, per germline (reference sequence). This CDR3 is 14 amino acids long. V lost 4 bases and J lost 2, with 10 bases in between. CDR3 nucleotides: TGTGCCAGCAGTTCGTACTCCCCCACAGATACGCAGTATTTT. As protein: CASSSYSPTDTQYF.

In its sample, this clonotype was seen a few times. The chain uses TRBV28 and TRBJ2-2, with D hard to call. The CDR3 has 12 amino acids. Germline values: CDR1 MDHEN, CDR2 SYDVKM. Trimming removed 7 bases from V and 9 bases from J, with 12 bases in between. The CDR3: CASKDIGWELFF. CDR3 bases: TGTGCCAGCAAAGACATCGGCTGGGAGCTGTTTTTT. The full variable domain, its missing parts supplied by reference TRBV28 and TRBJ2-2, is DVKVTQSSRYLVKRTGEKVFLECVQDMDHENMFWYRQDPGLGLRLIYFSYDVKMKEKGDIPEGYSVSREKKERFSLILESASTNQTSMYLCASKDIGWELFFGEGSRLTVL.

This clonotype was seen at least ten times. The rearrangement joins TRBV7-9 to TRBJ2-2, with unresolved D. Deletions cut 5 bases from V and 5 bases from J, with 12 bases between. CDR1 and CDR2 (germline): SEHNR, FQNEAQ (reference sequence). This CDR3 has 14 amino acids. The CDR3 nucleotides read TGTGCCAGCAGCCCCCCCGACCGTACCGGGGAGCTGTTTTTT. Translating gives CASSPPDRTGELFF.

CDR3 protein: CASSELAQNTGELFF. CDR3 DNA sequence: TGTGCCAGCAGTGAACTAGCGCAAAACACCGGGGAGCTGTTTTTT. V gene TRBV2 combines with J gene TRBJ2-2, with TRBD2 as a possible D gene (6 bases). Germline V gene data show CDR1 as SNHLY and CDR2 as FYNNEI. The V end was cut by 2 bases, the J end by 2 bases, with 9 bases between. CDR3 length equals 15 residues. The whole variable domain, filled in from reference TRBV2 and TRBJ2-2, reads EPEVTQTPSHQVTQMGQEVILRCVPISNHLYFYWYRQILGQKVEFLVSFYNNEISEKSEIFDDQFSVERPDGSNFTLKIRSTKLEDSAMYFCASSELAQNTGELFFGEGSRLTVL.

In its sample, this clonotype was seen many times. This chain connects TRBV9 to TRBJ1-1; the D is unclear. The CDR3 has 14 residues. Germline V gene sequence: CDR1 SGDLS, CDR2 YYNGEE. V lost 6 bases and J 2 bases, leaving 14 bases between the germline ends. CDR3 residues: CASKVGGENTEAFF. CDR3 sequence (DNA): TGTGCCAGCAAGGTAGGCGGGGAAAACACTGAAGCTTTCTTT.

The CDR3 nucleotides read TGTGCCAGCAGCTTGGCCGGTGAGCAGTTCTTC. Its protein is CASSLAGEQFF. The genes are TRBV5-4 and TRBJ2-1; D ambiguous. The CDR3 spans 11 residues. Trimming shortened V by 0 bases and J by 9 bases, and 4 bases separated the two germline ends. Germline V gene data show CDR1 as SGHNT and CDR2 as YYREEE (reference sequence).

This chain links TRBV4-3 with TRBJ2-3; D is perhaps TRBD1 or TRBD2 (5 bases each). CDR3 length: 15 amino acids. CDR1 and CDR2 from the germline V gene are LGHNA and YSLEER. V was trimmed by 4 bases and J by 2 bases, leaving 13 bases between them. CDR3 sequence: CASSPGTATTDTQYF. Here the CDR3 DNA reads TGCGCCAGCAGCCCCGGGACGGCCACCACAGATACGCAGTATTTT.

This clonotype was seen a handful of times. This sequence joins TRBV7-2 and TRBJ2-3, with D hard to call. The germline gives CDR1 SGHTA, CDR2 FQGNSA. The CDR3 is 13 amino acids. V was shortened by 3 bases and J by 4 bases, with 8 bases between the two germline ends. As DNA, the CDR3 is TGTGCCAGCAGCTTGATGGGGTCAGATACGCAGTATTTT. This gives the protein CASSLMGSDTQYF.

This clonotype occurred many times. J is TRBJ2-1 and V is TRBV9, with D perhaps TRBD1 (7 bases). V dropped 3 bases and J dropped 4 bases, with 11 bases sitting between them. Germline-derived CDR1 and CDR2 are SGDLS and YYNGEE. CDR3 length: 14 residues. The CDR3, as DNA: TGTGCCAGCAGCGCGCCAGGGGGGTACAATGAGCAGTTCTTC. Translating it yields CASSAPGGYNEQFF.

The chain employs TRBV7-9 and TRBJ1-1; D call uncertain. Per the germline V gene, CDR1 is SEHNR and CDR2 is FQNEAQ (reference sequence). Trimming stripped 5 bases from V and 0 bases from J, with 7 bases between. This CDR3 region has 13 residues. CDR3 loop: CASSPPMNTEAFF. In DNA, the CDR3 is TGTGCCAGCAGCCCTCCCATGAACACTGAAGCTTTCTTT. The complete variable domain, with remaining parts taken from reference TRBV7-9 and TRBJ1-1, reads DTGVSQNPRHKITKRGQNVTFRCDPISEHNRLYWYRQTLGQGPEFLTYFQNEAQLEKSRLLSDRFSAERPKGSFSTLEIQRTEQGDSAMYLCASSPPMNTEAFFGQGTRLTVV.

This clonotype was recorded a few times. The V gene is TRBV11-2, the J gene TRBJ2-7; D unresolved. V dropped 0 bases and J dropped 3 bases, with 9 bases sitting between them. This CDR3 has 14 amino acids. Germline V gives CDR1 SGHAT, CDR2 FQNNGV. The CDR3 DNA sequence: TGTGCCAGCAGCTTAGAAAATAAAAACTACGAGCAGTACTTC. Translation gives CASSLENKNYEQYF.

In its sample, this clonotype was seen many times. V gene TRBV18 combines with J gene TRBJ2-1; TRBD2 agrees at 10 bases. The CDR3 is 18 amino acids. Losses at the gene ends were 3 bases for V and 4 bases for J; bases not matched to a gene: 12. The germline V gene has CDR1 KGHSH and CDR2 LQKENI. CDR3 bases: TGTGCCAGCTCACCGACATGGACTAGCGGAGAGTATTACAATGAGCAGTTCTTC. Its protein is CASSPTWTSGEYYNEQFF.

V is TRBV7-9 and J is TRBJ2-1; 10 bases map to TRBD2. The germline gives CDR1 SEHNR, CDR2 FQNEAQ (reference sequence). CDR3 length: 14 amino acids. The ends lost 5 bases at V and 9 bases at J; junction bases unmatched: 7. The CDR3 DNA reads as TGTGCCAGCAGCCCCGAAGTAGCGGGGGGTGAGCAGTTCTTC. Translation: CASSPEVAGGEQFF.

The chain employs TRBV29-1 and TRBJ2-7; D unresolved. Deletions cut 4 bases from V and 5 bases from J, with 12 bases between. CDR1 SQVTM and CDR2 ANQGSEA come from the germline V gene. The CDR3 consists of 12 residues. The CDR3 protein is CSVGWGVDEQYF. DNA for the CDR3: TGCAGCGTTGGTTGGGGTGTCGACGAGCAGTACTTC.

The table lists this clonotype with a few counts. This sequence joins TRBV7-9 and TRBJ2-4; D remains ambiguous. CDR3 length: 15 residues. Germline lookup yields CDR1 SEHNR and CDR2 FQNEAQ (reference sequence). The V end lost 5 bases, the J end lost 1 base, and 12 bases lay between the germline ends. The CDR3, as DNA: TGTGCCAGCAGCCGCACTCCTTCGGCCAAAAACATTCAGTACTTC. This translates into CASSRTPSAKNIQYF.

This clonotype was observed a handful of times. The V gene is TRBV9, the J gene TRBJ1-1; unclear D gene. The CDR3 consists of 13 residues. Germline V gene sequence: CDR1 SGDLS, CDR2 YYNGEE. V dropped 5 bases and J dropped 4 bases, with 12 bases sitting between them. The CDR3 sequence: CASSEVRSTEAFF. CDR3 nucleotides: TGTGCCAGCAGTGAAGTCCGTAGCACTGAAGCTTTCTTT.

The CDR3 sequence is CSASPPNTHEQYF. In nucleotides, the CDR3 is TGCAGTGCTAGCCCTCCCAACACTCACGAGCAGTACTTC. The chain couples TRBV20-1 to TRBJ2-7; D gene unclear. V was shortened by 3 bases and J by 5 bases, with 14 bases between the two germline ends. Germline V lookup: CDR1 DFQATT, CDR2 SNEGSKA (reference sequence). This CDR3 is built from 13 residues.

This clonotype appeared many times. The rearrangement links TRBV5-4 to TRBJ2-1, with D possibly TRBD2 on 5 matching bases. Trimming took off 5 bases at V and 6 bases at J, with 9 bases between the two ends. The CDR3 is 12 residues long. Per the germline V gene, CDR1 is SGHNT and CDR2 is YYREEE (reference sequence). CDR3 bases: TGTGCCAGCAGGGGAGCTAGCAATGAGCAGTTCTTC. Translated, it gives CASRGASNEQFF.

V is TRBV7-8 and J is TRBJ2-1, with 13 positions matching TRBD2. Germline V CDR1 and CDR2: SGHVS, FQNEAQ. The CDR3 spans 15 residues. Unmatched junction bases numbered 4, after V lost 4 bases and J lost 7 bases. The CDR3 sequence: CASSYGTSGMNEQFF. The CDR3 nucleotides read TGTGCCAGCAGCTACGGGACTAGCGGGATGAATGAGCAGTTCTTC.

This clonotype was observed many times. V is TRBV7-8 and J is TRBJ2-7, with 7 nucleotides matching TRBD1. The length of the CDR3 is 16 residues. V dropped 6 bases and J dropped 0; count of bases not matched to a gene: 11. CDR1 SGHVS and CDR2 FQNEAQ come from the germline V gene. Written as DNA, the CDR3 is TGTGCCAGCAGTTCTGAAGACAGGGCCCTCTCCTACGAGCAGTACTTC. Protein: CASSSEDRALSYEQYF.

This clonotype was observed at least ten times. This chain joins TRBV20-1 and TRBJ2-3; D gene ambiguous. The CDR3 covers 13 residues. The V end was cut by 3 bases, the J end by 5 bases, with 12 bases between. CDR1 and CDR2 (germline): DFQATT, SNEGSKA (reference sequence). DNA of the CDR3: TGCAGTGCTAGCGGACCAGAGGAAGATACGCAGTATTTT. It specifies CSASGPEEDTQYF.

The chain links TRBV30 to TRBJ2-1; the D call may be TRBD1 or TRBD2 (5 bases each). The CDR3 is 15 amino acids. Germline lookup yields CDR1 GTSNPN and CDR2 SVGIG (reference sequence). The V end was cut by 3 bases, the J end by 6 bases, with 18 bases between. The CDR3 bases are TGTGCCTGGAGGGGGCTCCCAGGGACCCCCAATGAGCAGTTCTTC. It codes for CAWRGLPGTPNEQFF.

The V and J genes are TRBV10-3 and TRBJ2-7; either TRBD1 or TRBD2 may fit D (5 bases each). Between the trimmed V and J ends, which lost 5 bases and 4 bases, there was a span of 12 bases. Germline CDR1 ENHRY, CDR2 SYGVKD. This CDR3 comprises 13 residues. The chain's CDR3 is CAISKPGRYEQYF. Written as DNA, the CDR3 is TGTGCCATCAGTAAACCGGGACGTTACGAGCAGTACTTC.

The chain couples TRBV5-1 to TRBJ2-7, with TRBD1 identical over 9 bases. Trimming took 5 bases from V and 3 from J; bases not matched to a gene: 9. The length of the CDR3 is 15 residues. CDR1 is SGHRS and CDR2 is YFSETQ in the germline V gene. The CDR3 here is CASRPTGQGIYEQYF. The CDR3 nucleotides read TGCGCCAGCAGACCAACAGGACAGGGGATCTACGAGCAGTACTTC.

This clonotype showed up just a few times. The gene calls are TRBV7-9 and TRBJ2-7; D is perhaps TRBD2 (5 bases). Germline V gene sequence: CDR1 SEHNR, CDR2 FQNEAQ (reference sequence). Trimming pared 1 base from V and 5 bases from J, leaving 6 bases between. The CDR3 covers 12 residues. The CDR3 nucleotides are TGTGCCAGCAGCTTAGAGGGAGACGAGCAGTACTTC. It codes for CASSLEGDEQYF.

This clonotype was counted a few times. The chain links TRBV4-2 to TRBJ1-3; D is undetermined. The V end was cut by 1 base, the J end by 2 bases, with 12 bases between. Germline loops: CDR1 LGHNA, CDR2 YNFKEQ. CDR3 length: 16 residues. The DNA for the CDR3 is TGTGCCAGCAGCCAAGCCCAAGAGGGTCCTGGAAACACCATATATTTT. It encodes CASSQAQEGPGNTIYF.